The rows below give T cell receptor beta chains drawn from one sample of a study of beta chain features in type 1 diabetes. Here immunoSEQ multiplex PCR was the method, and the copy in TCRdb shows in-frame clones only, minus some. Counted here are roughly 130,000 clones, 9.2% occurring once; the ten biggest clones make up 0.55% to 0.85%. Sequencing was done on a sample of central memory CD4+ T cells from blood. These receptors all stem from a man younger than 35 in good health. CDR3s include the opening cysteine and the closing phenylalanine or tryptophan. Fields, in order: clone size, V gene, D gene, J gene, CDR3 DNA, CDR3 protein. The D gene is left open where the match is weak. Where a row states a size, it is once, few, many or the class of an expanded clone; other rows omit it.

once	TRBV19	NA	TRBJ1-5	TGTGCCAGTAGTATGGTAACTGATCAGCCCCAGCATTTT	CASSMVTDQPQHF
NA	TRBV10-3	TRBD2	TRBJ2-1	TGTGCCATCAGTGCCGGGGGGGCCTCCTACAATGAGCAGTTCTTC	CAISAGGASYNEQFF
NA	TRBV11-3	NA	TRBJ2-7	TGTGCCAGCAGCTTAGTACAGGCCCGCGAGCAGTACTTC	CASSLVQAREQYF
NA	TRBV5-4	TRBD1	TRBJ2-7	TGTGCCAGCAGCTCGGACAGGGGTACGCAGTACTTC	CASSSDRGTQYF
NA	TRBV5-1	NA	TRBJ2-2	TGCGCCAGCAGGCTGGCAGGATCGAACACCGGGGAGCTGTTTTTT	CASRLAGSNTGELFF
NA	TRBV28	NA	TRBJ1-3	TGTGCCAGCAGCTACAGAAACTCTGGAAACACCATATATTTT	CASSYRNSGNTIYF
few	TRBV9	NA	TRBJ2-3	TGTGCCAGCAGCGTAACTACTCGGGATACGCAGTATTTT	CASSVTTRDTQYF
many	TRBV27	TRBD1	TRBJ2-1	TGTGCCAGCAGTTTATCCGGACAGGGGGCGCGCAATGAGCAGTTCTTC	CASSLSGQGARNEQFF
NA	TRBV4-3	NA	TRBJ2-2	TGCGCCAGCAGCCAAGATCTCTTTGGGGCTAGATACACCGGGGAGCTGTTTTTT	CASSQDLFGARYTGELFF
few	TRBV7-2	TRBD2	TRBJ2-1	TGTGCCAGCAGCCCAACCAGACTAGCGCTCGATGAGCAGTTCTTC	CASSPTRLALDEQFF
few	TRBV7-9	TRBD1	TRBJ2-7	TGTGCCAGCAGCCCTCCGACAGGGGGCTCCTACGAGCAGTACTTC	CASSPPTGGSYEQYF
few	TRBV9	NA	TRBJ1-5	TGTGCCAGCAGTGCAGGGGGCAATCAGCCCCAGCATTTT	CASSAGGNQPQHF
few	TRBV6-1	TRBD2	TRBJ2-5	TGTGCCAGCAGTCGACTAGCGGGGGGTTCCATGTACTTC	CASSRLAGGSMYF
few	TRBV18	TRBD1	TRBJ1-3	TGTGCCAGCTCACCACAGGGGGCCAGTGGAAACACCATATATTTT	CASSPQGASGNTIYF
NA	TRBV9	NA	TRBJ2-2	TGTGCCAGCAGCGTAGATCCGGGACATAACACCGGGGAGCTGTTTTTT	CASSVDPGHNTGELFF
NA	TRBV28	TRBD1	TRBJ1-5	TGTGCCAGCAGTTCGGGACAGGGCAATCAGCCCCAGCATTTT	CASSSGQGNQPQHF